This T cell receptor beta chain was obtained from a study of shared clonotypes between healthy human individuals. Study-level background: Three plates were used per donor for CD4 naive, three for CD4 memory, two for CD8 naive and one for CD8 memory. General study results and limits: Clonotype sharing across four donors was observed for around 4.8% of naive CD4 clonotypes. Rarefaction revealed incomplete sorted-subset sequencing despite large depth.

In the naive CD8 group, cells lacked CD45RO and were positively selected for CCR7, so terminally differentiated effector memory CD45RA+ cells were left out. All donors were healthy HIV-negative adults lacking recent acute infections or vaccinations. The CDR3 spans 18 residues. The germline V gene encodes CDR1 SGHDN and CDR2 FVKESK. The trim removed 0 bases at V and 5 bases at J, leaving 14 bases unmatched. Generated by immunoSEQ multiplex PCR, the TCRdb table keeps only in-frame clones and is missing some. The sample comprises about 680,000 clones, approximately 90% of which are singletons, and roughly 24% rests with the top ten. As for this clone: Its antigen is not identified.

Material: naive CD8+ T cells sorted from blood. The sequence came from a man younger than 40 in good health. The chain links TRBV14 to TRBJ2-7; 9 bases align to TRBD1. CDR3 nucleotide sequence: TGTGCCAGCAGCCAAGATCCCTTCCGGGGACAGGGTCCCCACGAGCAGTACTTC. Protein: CASSQDPFRGQGPHEQYF.